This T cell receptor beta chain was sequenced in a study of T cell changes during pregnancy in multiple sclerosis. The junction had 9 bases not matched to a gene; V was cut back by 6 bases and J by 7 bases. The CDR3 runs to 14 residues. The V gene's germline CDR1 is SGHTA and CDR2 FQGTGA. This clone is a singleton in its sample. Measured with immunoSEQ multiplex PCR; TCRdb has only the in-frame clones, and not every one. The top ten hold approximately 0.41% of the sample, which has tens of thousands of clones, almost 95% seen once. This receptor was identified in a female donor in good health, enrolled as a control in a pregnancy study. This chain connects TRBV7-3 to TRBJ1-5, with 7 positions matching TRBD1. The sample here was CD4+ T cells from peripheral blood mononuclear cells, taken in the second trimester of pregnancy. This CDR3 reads CASSGDRVVQPQHF. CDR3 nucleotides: TGTGCCAGCAGTGGAGACAGGGTGGTACAGCCCCAGCATTTT.